These 32 T cell receptor beta chains came from one sample sequenced in a study of tumor and adjacent non-tumor tissue in lung cancer listed by TCRdb under 2018. Bulk unsorted tissue served as the source for RNA extraction, and RNA quality was assessed using a NanoDrop ND-1000 and an Agilent 2100. For the normal lung samples, distant non-tumor tissue was collected more than 3 cm away from the tumor edge. Library preparation was by multiplex PCR. These reads were obtained on an Illumina HiSeq 2500. Following protocols modified from ARM-PCR, the researchers constructed TCRbeta libraries through three rounds of nested PCR with primers (Table S4). In-frame beta chains were kept once TCRdb had trimmed the public reads at Q25 with fastp and called clones with MiXCR. Each record represents a unique CDR3 protein, reported with the most common genes and DNA among its rows. In all, the sample holds about 100,000 distinct CDR3 sequences, and more than 55% of those were seen once. The ten most abundant clones make up roughly a fifth of the sample.

The material sequenced was distant non-tumor lung tissue. These receptor sequences come from a man aged 25 to 40 with non-small cell lung cancer.

This rearrangement joins TRBV11-2 to TRBJ2-7, with D maybe TRBD2 (5 bases). The length of the CDR3 is 11 residues. Germline assignment: CDR1 SGHAT and CDR2 FQNNGV. CDR3 sequence reads: CASRFRGEQYV. As DNA, the CDR3 is TGCGCCAGCAGATTCCGGGGCGAGCAGTACGTC.

Concerning this clonotype itself: The junction departs from the called germline gene at one end, perhaps through a read error. The rearrangement uses TRBV11-2 and TRBJ2-3; D gene unclear. The CDR3 covers 15 residues. Germline V gene sequence: CDR1 SGHAT, CDR2 FQNNGV. CDR3 amino acids: CANSPPYPLTVTQYF. As DNA, the CDR3 is TGTGCCAACAGCCCACCTTACCCCCTCACAGTTACGCAGTATTTT.

As regards this clonotype: The junction and the germline gene differ at one end; a read error may be behind it. The J gene is TRBJ2-2, the V gene TRBV10-3; tentatively, D is TRBD1 (6 bases). The CDR3 has 16 amino acids. CDR1 and CDR2 from the germline V gene are ENHRY and SYGVKD. CDR3 in amino acids: CAITSPQGLNTEELFF. The CDR3 DNA reads TGTGCCATCACTAGCCCCCAGGGGCTGAACACCGAGGAGTTGTTTTTT.

This clonotype was observed a handful of times. V and J are TRBV20-1 and TRBJ1-1; no clear D. Trimming removed 2 bases from V and 8 bases from J, with 12 bases in between. The CDR3 covers 12 residues. CDR1 DFQATT and CDR2 SNEGSKA come from the germline V gene (reference sequence). CDR3 nucleotide sequence: TGCAGTGCTAGACGGACGTACGTAGAAGCTTTCTTT. The encoded protein is CSARRTYVEAFF.

This clonotype was recorded at least ten times. This chain uses TRBV4-2 with TRBJ1-2, with 7 bases identical to TRBD1. Losses at the gene ends were 5 bases for V and 2 bases for J; bases not matched to a gene: 11. The length of the CDR3 is 16 residues. CDR1 LGHNA and CDR2 YNFKEQ come from the germline V gene. CDR3: CASSSPAGQTNYGYTF. The DNA for the CDR3 is TGTGCCAGCAGCTCCCCGGCGGGACAGACCAACTATGGCTACACCTTC.

The rearrangement joins TRBV7-2 to TRBJ2-5; D uncertain. The ends were cut back, 0 bases at V and 5 bases at J, with 7 bases in the middle. The CDR3 is 13 residues long. Germline assignment: CDR1 SGHTA and CDR2 FQGNSA. CDR3 DNA sequence: TGTGCCAGCAGCTTAGCCTGTGATGAGACCCAGTACTTC. Protein sequence: CASSLACDETQYF.

As regards this clonotype: At one boundary the junction diverges from the germline segment, which might be a read error. The chain is built from TRBV20-1 and TRBJ2-6; D uncertain. CDR1 DFQATT and CDR2 SNEGSKA come from the germline V gene (reference sequence). The CDR3 is 15 amino acids. CDR3 residues: CNARDTGPGANVLTF. As DNA, the CDR3 is TGCAATGCTAGGGATACCGGGCCTGGGGCCAACGTCCTGACTTTC.

As for this clonotype: A read error is possible here, since a much larger clone lies one base away. The chain couples TRBV20-1 to TRBJ2-3, with D possibly TRBD2 on 5 matching bases. This CDR3 region has 14 residues. Trimming stripped 1 base from V and 3 bases from J, with 11 bases between. CDR1 and CDR2 from the germline V gene are DFQATT and SNEGSKA (reference sequence). The CDR3 is CSARGFGGTDTQYF. The CDR3 DNA is TGCAGTGCTAGAGGTTTCGGCGGGACAGATACGCAGTATTTT.

The V call is TRBV6-1, the J call TRBJ2-1; a possible D gene is TRBD1 (6 bases). With 9 bases removed from V and 12 bases from J, the gap between germline ends came to 27 bases. CDR3 size: 15 residues. Germline CDR1 MNHNS, CDR2 SASEGT. The CDR3 protein is CASSHGPGDGNRQFF. Here the CDR3 DNA reads TGTGCCAGTAGCCATGGGCCAGGGGATGGGAATAGGCAGTTCTTC.

Points on this clonotype: An end of the junction does not agree with germline; a read error may underlie this. V usage is TRBV4-2 and J usage is TRBJ1-4; D gene uncertain. The CDR3 runs 15 residues. CDR1 is LGHNA and CDR2 is YNFKEQ in the germline V gene. The CDR3 DNA follows: TGTGCCAACAGCCAAGCTCGAACCGGTAATGAAGAACTGTTTTTT. It codes for CANSQARTGNEELFF.

Comment on this clonotype: It may be a read error: a sequence one base away is much more abundant. The chain carries TRBV6-2 or TRBV6-3 and TRBJ2-5, with D tentatively TRBD1 or TRBD2 (5 bases each). Germline V lookup: CDR1 MNHEY, CDR2 SVGEGT. There are 16 residues in the CDR3. This CDR3 is CASSSPTREPGEIQYF. CDR3 coding DNA: TGTGCCAGCAGTTCTCCGACCAGGGAACCCGGGGAGATCCAGTACTTC.

A note on this clonotype: A clone one base away is much larger, so this may be a read error. The gene calls are TRBV13 and TRBJ2-5, with D possibly matching TRBD2 (5 bases). The V end was cut by 0 bases, the J end by 5 bases, with 19 bases between. The CDR3 length is 17 residues. Germline V gene data show CDR1 as PRHDT and CDR2 as FYEKMQ (reference sequence). Here the CDR3 DNA reads TGTGCCAGCAGCTTAGGCCTGGCAGCGGAAGCTGGCGAGACCCAGTACTTC. Its protein product is CASSLGLAAEAGETQYF. Variable domain in full (rest from reference TRBV13 and TRBJ2-5): AAGVIQSPRHLIKEKRETATLKCYPIPRHDTVYWYQQGPGQDPQFLISFYEKMQSDKGSIPDRFSAQQFSDYHSELNMSSLELGDSALYFCASSLGLAAEAGETQYFGPGTRLLVL.

This clonotype came up a few times. The rearrangement joins TRBV14 to TRBJ2-7, with TRBD2 identical over 7 bases. V gave up 6 bases and J gave up 1 base; unmatched junction bases: 15. Germline V gene data show CDR1 as SGHDN and CDR2 as FVKESK. The CDR3 runs 17 residues. The CDR3 sequence: CASSLFPSTSPSYEQYF. The CDR3 DNA follows: TGTGCCAGCAGTCTATTCCCCTCGACTAGCCCGTCCTACGAGCAGTACTTC.

Comments on this clonotype: At one end the junction does not follow the germline gene, possibly because of a read error. CDR3 nucleotides: TGTGCCAGCAGCCAAGCTCGAATCGGTAATGATAAACTGTTTTTT. Its translation is CASSQARIGNDKLFF. J is TRBJ1-4 and V is TRBV4-2; D unresolved. The CDR3 is 15 residues long. Germline CDR1 LGHNA, CDR2 YNFKEQ.

Only one count was recorded for this clonotype. This may stem from a read error, because a much larger clone lies one nucleotide away. The rearrangement uses TRBV4-1 and TRBJ1-5, with D possibly being TRBD1 (5 bases). V was cut by 3 bases and J by 4 bases, with 19 bases left in between. CDR1 is MGHRA, CDR2 YSYEKL, per germline. The CDR3 is 17 residues long. CDR3 bases: TGCGCCAGCAGCCAGGAGGGAGGGCCGGGGGAAAATCAGCCCCAGCATTTT. Translating it yields CASSQEGGPGENQPQHF.

This chain uses TRBV29-1 with TRBJ2-7; unclear D gene. Germline loops: CDR1 SQVTM, CDR2 ANQGSEA. V was trimmed by 0 bases and J by 0 bases, leaving 12 bases between them. The CDR3 is 15 amino acids. The CDR3, as DNA: TGCAGCGTTGAAGATGTCCAAGGTCGCTCCTACGAGCAGTACTTC. It codes for CSVEDVQGRSYEQYF.

As concerns this clonotype: Relative to the germline gene, one junction end is altered; a read error may explain this. V usage is TRBV6-6 and J usage is TRBJ2-3; possibly TRBD1 for D (5 bases). The germline V gene encodes CDR1 MNHNY and CDR2 SVGAGI (reference sequence). The CDR3 extends over 13 amino acids. The CDR3, as DNA: TGTGCCAGCAGGGCACATGAGACAGATACGCACTATTTT. Protein product: CASRAHETDTHYF.

A word on this clonotype: This may be a read error: a much more frequent sequence differs by one nucleotide. The chain is built from TRBV7-8 and TRBJ1-1; D possibly corresponds to TRBD1 (5 bases). Between the trimmed V and J ends, which lost 5 bases and 7 bases, there was a span of 14 bases. Germline-derived CDR1 and CDR2 are SGHVS and FQNEAQ. The CDR3 contains 13 residues. This chain's CDR3 is CASSQGPVREAFF. The CDR3, as DNA: TGTGCCAGCAGCCAGGGTCCCGTTCGTGAAGCTTTCTTT.

This clonotype was seen a few times. The V and J genes are TRBV6-4 and TRBJ2-3; 11 bases agree with TRBD2. J gave up 5 bases and V 2 bases, and 6 bases lay outside the gene matches. The germline gives CDR1 MRHNA, CDR2 SNTAGT. The CDR3 has 16 residues. CDR3 region: CASSDGGLAGGDTQYF. CDR3 nucleotide sequence: TGTGCCAGCAGTGACGGAGGACTAGCGGGTGGAGATACGCAGTATTTT.

As for this clonotype: Sequence at one end of the junction differs from germline and may be a read error. The V call is TRBV5-1, the J call TRBJ2-7, with D maybe TRBD1 (6 bases). The germline gives CDR1 SGHRS, CDR2 YFSETQ. CDR3 length: 12 residues. This CDR3 is CASRKGVYDQYF. The CDR3 DNA sequence: TGCGCCAGCAGAAAGGGGGTCTACGACCAGTACTTC.

This clonotype was seen a single time. The genes are TRBV14 and TRBJ1-5; D call uncertain. Trimming pared 2 bases from V and 4 bases from J, leaving 21 bases between. Germline-derived CDR1 and CDR2 are SGHDN and FVKESK. The CDR3 consists of 18 residues. CDR3 sequence reads: CASSQWVPSVSSNQPQHF. CDR3 in DNA: TGTGCCAGCAGCCAATGGGTTCCTAGCGTAAGTAGTAATCAGCCCCAGCATTTT.

A few counts support this clonotype. The chain links TRBV5-1 to TRBJ2-1; 8 bases line up with TRBD1. V shed 4 bases and J 1 base; nucleotides not matched to a gene: 4. There are 15 residues in the CDR3. Per germline, CDR1 SGHRS and CDR2 YFSETQ. The CDR3 spells CASSQGTGSYNEQFF. The CDR3 coding sequence is TGCGCCAGCAGCCAAGGGACAGGTTCCTACAATGAGCAGTTCTTC.

About this clonotype: Sequence at one end of the junction differs from germline and may be a read error. The chain recombines TRBV4-1 with TRBJ2-3; no clear D. CDR3 length equals 15 residues. The germline V gene encodes CDR1 MGHRA and CDR2 YSYEKL. CDR3 bases: TGCACCAGCAGCCAAGATAAGTGGAGCACAGATACGCAGTATTTT. It codes for CTSSQDKWSTDTQYF.

This clonotype was seen just once. DNA of the CDR3: TGCAGTGCTTTACGTACGGCGGGAGTTCTTGGCTACACCTTC. Translation gives CSALRTAGVLGYTF. The chain has TRBV20-1 and TRBJ1-2; D is unresolved. Germline CDR1 DFQATT, CDR2 SNEGSKA (reference sequence). There are 14 residues in the CDR3. Trimming took off 5 bases at V and 7 bases at J, with 20 bases between the two ends.

The V and J genes are TRBV20-1 and TRBJ1-1; no clear D gene. Trimming left V 1 base short and J 5 bases short, with 14 bases between. The CDR3 spans 14 residues. Germline V gene data show CDR1 as DFQATT and CDR2 as SNEGSKA (reference sequence). This chain's CDR3 is CSARVYGGTTEAFF. The CDR3 DNA follows: TGCAGTGCTAGAGTATATGGTGGAACTACTGAAGCTTTCTTT.

A note on this clonotype: A much larger clone is a single base away; this may be a read error. V gene TRBV6-5 combines with J gene TRBJ2-3; unclear D gene. The CDR3 sequence is 14 residues long. The germline V gene has CDR1 MNHEY and CDR2 SVGAGI. This CDR3 is CTSSPVQSSDTQYF. CDR3 coding DNA: TGTACCAGCAGCCCCGTGCAGTCGTCAGATACGCAGTATTTT.

As regards this clonotype: One end of the junction is discordant with germline, which a read error may explain. This chain uses TRBV6-5 with TRBJ2-5; no definite D call. This CDR3 has 15 residues. CDR1 and CDR2 from the germline V gene are MNHEY and SVGAGI. CDR3 DNA: TGTGTCAGCAGTTATGGCCTCACCCCGGGAGAGACCCAGTACTTC. This gives the protein CVSSYGLTPGETQYF.

About this clonotype: Germline and junction disagree at one end, which may indicate a read error. V gene TRBV6-5 combines with J gene TRBJ2-1; D remains ambiguous. This CDR3 is built from 16 residues. Germline CDR1 reads MNHEY; CDR2 reads SVGAGI. DNA of the CDR3: TGTGCCAGCAGCCTTAGGACGATAGAGCACAGCAATGGGCAGTTCTTC. Protein product: CASSLRTIEHSNGQFF.

This clonotype was seen just once. This may stem from a read error, because a much larger clone lies one nucleotide away. The chain has TRBV10-3 and TRBJ2-6, with D perhaps matching TRBD1 or TRBD2 (5 bases each). From germline, CDR1 is ENHRY and CDR2 SYGVKD. Trimming took off 9 bases at V and 2 bases at J, with 14 bases between the two ends. CDR3 size: 15 residues. CDR3 amino acids: CAMSPGAPGANVLTF. DNA of the CDR3: TGTGCCATGAGCCCCGGGGCTCCTGGGGCCAACGTCCTGACTTTC.

Points on this clonotype: This sequence may be a read error, since a much larger clone differs from it by one base. V usage is TRBV12-3 or TRBV12-4 and J usage is TRBJ2-1, with 8 bases aligning to TRBD2. CDR3 length: 19 amino acids. Trimming took 6 bases from V and 3 from J; bases not matched to a gene: 19. In DNA form, the CDR3 reads TGTGCCAGCAGCCTCACGGAACATAACGGGAGGGCCTTCTACAATGAGCAGTTCTTC. It is translated as CASSLTEHNGRAFYNEQFF.

In this sample, this clonotype turned up once. V usage is TRBV6-2 or TRBV6-3 and J usage is TRBJ2-7; a weak D match, TRBD1 (6 bases). CDR1 MNHEY and CDR2 SVGEGT come from the germline V gene. The ends were cut back, 9 bases at V and 3 bases at J, with 18 bases in the middle. CDR3 length: 14 residues. For the CDR3, the DNA is TGTGCCAGGAGCGATCGGACAGCACTCTACGAGCAGTACTTC. This gives the protein CARSDRTALYEQYF.

In the case of this clonotype: This CDR3 is missing its conserved last phenylalanine or tryptophan, likely due to a read error. This chain links TRBV12-3 or TRBV12-4 with TRBJ2-3; 10 positions match TRBD2. CDR3 length: 13 residues. After removal of 7 bases from V and 10 bases from J, the junction contained 8 bases not matched to a gene. This chain's CDR3 is CASIKTGTSAQYI. DNA of the CDR3: TGTGCCAGCATCAAGACCGGGACTAGCGCGCAGTATATT.